Each of the 5 T cell receptor beta chains below was sequenced from the same sample in a study of blood T cell repertoires in COVID-19. The data were produced by immunoSEQ multiplex PCR, yet TCRdb's version contains in-frame clones alone and is incomplete. Found here are about 180,000 clones, around 87% of them singletons; the top ten hold 2.9%. The sample taken for sequencing was peripheral blood. The origin of the receptors is a young woman with active or convalescent COVID-19.

The J gene is TRBJ1-5, the V gene TRBV15; a weak D match, TRBD1 (6 bases). V dropped 1 base and J dropped 4 bases, with 8 bases sitting between them. The CDR3 totals 14 residues. In germline, CDR1 is LNHNV, CDR2 YYDKDF (reference sequence). In DNA, the CDR3 is TGTGCCACCAGCAGAGGGACAGTAAATCAGCCCCAGCATTTT. The encoded protein is CATSRGTVNQPQHF.

The chain uses TRBV18 and TRBJ2-5; TRBD2 matches at 12 bases. The CDR3 consists of 16 residues. The germline CDR1 and CDR2 sequences are KGHSH and LQKENI. V trimming: 3 bases; J trimming: 3 bases; junction bases outside the gene matches: 5. The CDR3 DNA sequence: TGTGCCAGCTCACCGACTAGCGGGGGTGTTGAAGAGACCCAGTACTTC. Amino acids: CASSPTSGGVEETQYF.

The rearrangement links TRBV27 to TRBJ2-7; D uncertain. Deletions cut 5 bases from V and 4 bases from J, with 18 bases between. The CDR3 loop spans 15 amino acids. Germline assignment: CDR1 MNHEY and CDR2 SMNVEV (reference sequence). The CDR3 bases are TGTGCCAGCAGTCCAGCAGGATCTCCCCTTTACGAGCAGTACTTC. Encoded protein: CASSPAGSPLYEQYF.

The chain employs TRBV6-5 and TRBJ1-1, with 9 bases aligning to TRBD1. The CDR3 totals 14 residues. V was pared by 7 bases and J by 1 base, with 4 bases of the junction left unmatched. CDR1 is MNHEY, CDR2 SVGAGI, per germline. The CDR3 DNA follows: TGTGCCAGCAAGACAGGGGGGACGAACACTGAAGCTTTCTTT. Protein: CASKTGGTNTEAFF.

The chain is built from TRBV7-2 and TRBJ1-2; a possible D gene is TRBD1 (5 bases). Deletions cut 3 bases from V and 1 base from J, with 15 bases between. Germline V gene lookup returns CDR1 SGHTA and CDR2 FQGNSA. The CDR3 length is 16 residues. CDR3 coding DNA: TGTGCCAGCAGCTTGTTAGCGGGGGAAGGTAACTATGGCTACACCTTC. Amino acids: CASSLLAGEGNYGYTF.